The 19 T cell receptor beta chains in this list originate from one sample, sequenced in a study of blood T cells in healthy people across ages. A second PCR of roughly 6 to 12 cycles used a sample-barcoded 5' primer and a J-beta primer mix. MiXCR was run by TCRdb on the 5' RACE reads, yielding one entry per CDR3 protein. The table lists 650,000 to 700,000 distinct CDR3 sequences, 52% of them singletons, with about 13% in the top ten. Source material: blood. These receptors were taken from a woman older than 75 in good health.

CDR3 protein: CASSEASGAHNEQFF. The CDR3, as DNA: TGTGCCAGCAGTGAGGCTAGCGGGGCCCACAATGAGCAGTTCTTC. The rearrangement uses TRBV6-4 and TRBJ2-1; 9 nucleotides match TRBD2. The V and J ends lost 3 bases and 5 bases, in that order; junction bases with no gene match: 5. The CDR3 spans 15 residues. Germline V gene lookup returns CDR1 MRHNA and CDR2 SNTAGT.

CDR3 loop: CASRAWTGYTGELFF. The CDR3 DNA follows: TGTGCCAGCAGGGCTTGGACAGGATACACCGGGGAGCTGTTTTTT. This chain connects TRBV28 to TRBJ2-2, with 7 bases identical to TRBD1. Trimming removed 6 bases from V and 3 bases from J; junction bases left unmatched: 7. Germline CDR1 reads MDHEN; CDR2 reads SYDVKM. CDR3 length equals 15 residues.

The chain recombines TRBV4-1 with TRBJ2-2, with D perhaps matching TRBD2 (6 bases). CDR1 and CDR2 (germline): MGHRA, YSYEKL. The CDR3 has 15 residues. Trimming shortened V by 4 bases and J by 3 bases, and 12 bases separated the two germline ends. The CDR3 loop reads CASSRRDLYTGELFF. The CDR3 bases are TGCGCCAGCAGCCGGAGGGACTTATACACCGGGGAGCTGTTTTTT.

This chain's CDR3 is CSARDLWRGQETQYF. The CDR3 nucleotides are TGCAGTGCTAGAGATCTCTGGCGGGGACAAGAGACCCAGTACTTC. The chain employs TRBV20-1 and TRBJ2-5; D possibly corresponds to TRBD2 (6 bases). Per the germline V gene, CDR1 is DFQATT and CDR2 is SNEGSKA (reference sequence). Trimming pared 0 bases from V and 2 bases from J, leaving 13 bases between. This CDR3 contains 15 residues.

This clonotype was seen repeatedly, ten times or more. V is TRBV12-3 or TRBV12-4 and J is TRBJ1-2, with D tentatively TRBD1 (5 bases). Trimming cost V 3 bases and J 1 base, with 9 bases left between them. This CDR3 region has 14 residues. CDR3 sequence (DNA): TGTGCCAGCAGTTTCGGGGGGGTTAACTATGGCTACACCTTC. This encodes CASSFGGVNYGYTF.

This clonotype has ten or more counts. V usage is TRBV27 and J usage is TRBJ2-7; the match to TRBD2 covers 8 bases. This CDR3 has 14 amino acids. Looked up from germline, CDR1 is MNHEY and CDR2 is SMNVEV (reference sequence). V lost 8 bases to trimming and J lost 0 bases; unmatched junction nucleotides: 6. The CDR3 protein is CASATSDYSYEQYF. The CDR3 DNA is TGTGCCAGCGCGACTAGCGACTACTCCTACGAGCAGTACTTC.

The rearrangement joins TRBV25-1 to TRBJ2-7; D is perhaps TRBD1 (6 bases). CDR1 is MGHDK and CDR2 is SYGVNS in the germline V gene. Trimming pared 8 bases from V and 4 bases from J, leaving 15 bases between. This CDR3 has 13 residues. The CDR3 region is CASLGRGGYEQYF. For the CDR3, the DNA is TGTGCCAGCCTGGGCAGGGGTGGTTACGAGCAGTACTTC.

This clonotype appeared many times. This sequence joins TRBV27 and TRBJ2-7, with D tentatively TRBD2 (7 bases). CDR3 length: 16 amino acids. V was clipped by 0 bases and J by 2 bases, with 14 bases between them. The germline V gene has CDR1 MNHEY and CDR2 SMNVEV (reference sequence). The CDR3 sequence: CASSLSKGGGAYEQYF. In DNA, the CDR3 is TGTGCCAGCAGTTTATCGAAGGGGGGGGGGGCCTACGAGCAGTACTTC.

This clonotype was picked up many times. CDR3 nucleotides: TGTGCCAGCAGTGCGACGGGGTACGGCGCACCCCTCCACTTT. Translation gives CASSATGYGAPLHF. The chain links TRBV12-3 or TRBV12-4 to TRBJ1-6; D gene unclear. V was pared by 5 bases and J by 11 bases, with 16 bases between. The CDR3 length is 14 residues.

This clonotype has a single count. This could be a read error, since a much larger clone is one nucleotide away. The chain combines TRBV12-3 or TRBV12-4 with TRBJ1-2; unclear D gene. The CDR3 runs 12 residues. The CDR3 region is CAAASDYYGYTF. The DNA for the CDR3 is TGCGCCGCAGCGTCGGACTACTATGGCTACACCTTC.

The CDR3 is CASSEPPDRTGELFF. CDR3 coding DNA: TGTGCCAGCAGTGAACCGCCTGACCGTACCGGGGAGCTGTTTTTT. The chain is built from TRBV6-1 and TRBJ2-2, with D unresolved. The CDR3 covers 15 residues. Germline CDR1 is MNHNS and CDR2 is SASEGT. V dropped 2 bases and J dropped 5 bases, with 12 bases sitting between them.

This clonotype was seen ten or more times. The genes are TRBV20-1 and TRBJ2-1; TRBD2 is a possible D gene (5 bases). There are 15 residues in the CDR3. V was cut by 6 bases and J by 3 bases, with 18 bases left in between. Germline values: CDR1 DFQATT, CDR2 SNEGSKA (reference sequence). The CDR3, as DNA: TGCAGTGCCAGCCGGGGAGCGGTCGGCTACAATGAGCAGTTCTTC. This sequence encodes CSASRGAVGYNEQFF.

At least ten counts were recorded for this clonotype. The rearrangement joins TRBV12-3 or TRBV12-4 to TRBJ1-2; D is unclear. The CDR3 extends over 15 amino acids. The V end lost 3 bases, the J end lost 8 bases, and 19 bases lay between the germline ends. The CDR3 is CASSFSGQVLLGYTF. The CDR3, as DNA: TGTGCCAGCAGTTTTTCCGGGCAGGTTCTCTTGGGCTACACCTTC.

This clonotype was counted between two and nine times. The chain couples TRBV12-3 or TRBV12-4 to TRBJ2-2; no clear D. CDR3 length equals 13 residues. Deletions cut 10 bases from V and 0 bases from J, with 9 bases between. The CDR3 reads CANSRTNTGELFF. In nucleotides, the CDR3 is TGTGCCAACTCGAGAACGAACACCGGGGAGCTGTTTTTT.

Remarks on this clonotype: A much larger clone is a single base away; this may be a read error. This sequence joins TRBV27 and TRBJ2-1; D gene ambiguous. Germline CDR1 is MNHEY and CDR2 is SMNVEV (reference sequence). V dropped 9 bases and J dropped 10 bases, with 19 bases sitting between them. The CDR3 consists of 13 residues. For the CDR3, the DNA is TGTGCCAGACGACACCGCTACTCCTACGAGCAGTTCTTC. Encoded protein: CARRHRYSYEQFF.

V usage is TRBV13 and J usage is TRBJ1-1; D is undetermined. The CDR3 contains 11 residues. Germline V gene sequence: CDR1 PRHDT, CDR2 FYEKMQ (reference sequence). V was shortened by 7 bases and J by 8 bases, with 11 bases between the two germline ends. The CDR3 loop is CASTSSGEAFF. The CDR3 bases are TGTGCCAGCACTTCCTCCGGAGAAGCTTTCTTT.

The V call is TRBV28, the J call TRBJ2-3, with D possibly matching TRBD2 (5 bases). The CDR3 is 12 amino acids. Trimming cost V 11 bases and J 1 base, with 10 bases left between them. Germline-derived CDR1 and CDR2 are MDHEN and SYDVKM. CDR3 sequence (DNA): TGTGCCGCGGGCGGCCGCACAGATACGCAGTATTTT. This codes for CAAGGRTDTQYF. Filled out from reference TRBV28 and TRBJ2-3, the complete variable domain reads DVKVTQSSRYLVKRTGEKVFLECVQDMDHENMFWYRQDPGLGLRLIYFSYDVKMKEKGDIPEGYSVSREKKERFSLILESASTNQTSMYLCAAGGRTDTQYFGPGTRLTVL.

This clonotype was picked up many times. The V gene is TRBV3-1, the J gene TRBJ2-5; tentatively, D is TRBD2 (6 bases). The CDR3 has 16 amino acids. Germline V CDR1 and CDR2: LGHDT, YNNKEL (reference sequence). Trimming pared 4 bases from V and 2 bases from J, leaving 17 bases between. CDR3 in DNA: TGTGCCAGCAGCCCTAGACTAGTCCCTCCACAAGAGACCCAGTACTTC. This sequence encodes CASSPRLVPPQETQYF.

This clonotype has ten or more counts. The chain couples TRBV9 to TRBJ2-7, with TRBD2 matching 10 bases. This CDR3 has 15 amino acids. V lost 2 bases to trimming and J lost 2 bases; unmatched junction nucleotides: 4. CDR1 and CDR2 from the germline V gene are SGDLS and YYNGEE. CDR3 in amino acids: CASSVSGRFTYEQYF. CDR3 DNA: TGTGCCAGCAGCGTTAGCGGGAGGTTCACCTACGAGCAGTACTTC.